The 20 T cell receptor beta chains below all came from one sample that was sequenced in a study of PD-1 blockade in mismatch repair-deficient tumors. Method: immunoSEQ multiplex PCR; TCRdb's copy keeps in-frame clones and lacks some. Among some 50,000 clones, around 77% were seen once, and the ten largest hold roughly 3%. Sequenced material: PBMCs, taken before pembrolizumab treatment. These receptors all stem from an adult with mismatch repair-deficient cancer.

This clone has just one count. Germline and junction disagree at one end, which may indicate a read error. This chain connects TRBV7-7 to TRBJ2-5, with 7 bases that match TRBD2. Per germline, CDR1 SSHAT and CDR2 FNYEAQ (reference sequence). The length of the CDR3 is 15 residues. CDR3 region: CASSLGGSRKETQYF. The CDR3 DNA reads TGTGCTAGCAGCTTGGGCGGGAGCAGGAAAGAGACCCAGTACTTC. The variable domain in full, completed from reference TRBV7-7 and TRBJ2-5, reads GAGVSQSPRYKVTKRGQDVTLRCDPISSHATLYWYQQALGQGPEFLTYFNYEAQPDKSGLPSDRFSAERPEGSISTLTIQRTEQRDSAMYRCASSLGGSRKETQYFGPGTRLLVL.

This clone was recorded only once. The J gene is TRBJ1-1, the V gene TRBV6-6; 8 bases are shared with TRBD1. In germline, CDR1 is MNHNY, CDR2 SVGAGI (reference sequence). The V segment lost 5 bases and the J segment 4 bases; nucleotides outside the gene matches: 9. This CDR3 comprises 15 residues. CDR3 DNA sequence: TGTGCCAGCAGTGACGGGGACAGGTCGAGCACTGAAGCTTTCTTT. Translation gives CASSDGDRSSTEAFF.

The V call is TRBV20-1, the J call TRBJ2-3; D remains ambiguous. Germline assignment: CDR1 DFQATT and CDR2 SNEGSKA (reference sequence). The CDR3 totals 11 residues. V was shortened by 6 bases and J by 1 base, with 5 bases between the two germline ends. The CDR3 DNA is TGCAGTGCAGGAGGCACAGATACGCAGTATTTT. Encoded protein: CSAGGTDTQYF.

The chain couples TRBV7-6 to TRBJ2-1, with 8 bases aligning to TRBD2. From germline, CDR1 is SGHVS and CDR2 FNYEAQ. The CDR3 has 17 amino acids. V was clipped by 2 bases and J by 3 bases; unmatched bases: 9. DNA for the CDR3: TGTGCCAGCAGCTTACTCCATTCGCGGGAGGACTACAATGAGCAGTTCTTC. Translating gives CASSLLHSREDYNEQFF.

The chain uses TRBV11-3 and TRBJ1-2, with TRBD1 matching 7 bases. V shed 3 bases, J shed 2 bases, and the junction held 3 bases outside the gene matches. The V gene's germline CDR1 is SGHNT and CDR2 YENEEA. The CDR3 length is 14 residues. CDR3 in amino acids: CASSFSDRNYGYTF. The CDR3 bases are TGTGCCAGCAGCTTCTCGGACAGGAACTATGGCTACACCTTC.

The rearrangement links TRBV5-6 to TRBJ2-3, with 13 bases that match TRBD2. Trimming took 4 bases from V and 0 from J; bases not matched to a gene: 8. There are 18 residues in the CDR3. The germline V gene encodes CDR1 SGHDT and CDR2 YYEEEE. The CDR3 region has the DNA TGTGCCAGCAGCGTATTCGGGACTAGCGGGGTTAGCACAGATACGCAGTATTTT. Its translation is CASSVFGTSGVSTDTQYF.

V is TRBV5-1 and J is TRBJ2-7; 10 positions match TRBD2. From germline, CDR1 is SGHRS and CDR2 YFSETQ. The CDR3 runs to 15 residues. V was clipped by 4 bases and J by 4 bases; unmatched bases: 8. The CDR3 region is CASSPGGTSVYEQYF. CDR3 sequence (DNA): TGCGCCAGCAGCCCGGGTGGGACTAGCGTTTACGAGCAGTACTTC. The full variable domain, its missing parts supplied by reference TRBV5-1 and TRBJ2-7, is KAGVTQTPRYLIKTRGQQVTLSCSPISGHRSVSWYQQTPGQGLQFLFEYFSETQRNKGNFPGRFSGRQFSNSRSEMNVSTLELGDSALYLCASSPGGTSVYEQYFGPGTRLTVT.

In this sample, this clone turned up once. The chain joins TRBV19 to TRBJ1-4; D is ambiguous. The CDR3 is made up of 14 amino acids. The germline V gene encodes CDR1 LNHDA and CDR2 SQIVND (reference sequence). The V end was cut by 3 bases, the J end by 8 bases, with 13 bases between. The CDR3 protein is CASSIGSISEKLFF. DNA for the CDR3: TGTGCCAGTAGTATCGGCTCTATTAGCGAAAAACTGTTTTTT. The whole variable domain, filled in from reference TRBV19 and TRBJ1-4, reads DGGITQSPKYLFRKEGQNVTLSCEQNLNHDAMYWYRQDPGQGLRLIYYSQIVNDFQKGDIAEGYSVSREKKESFPLTVTSAQKNPTAFYLCASSIGSISEKLFFGSGTQLSVL.

This clone was seen a single time. This chain joins TRBV5-6 and TRBJ1-1; D is ambiguous. CDR1 is SGHDT and CDR2 is YYEEEE in the germline V gene. The CDR3 loop spans 16 amino acids. Trimming shortened V by 3 bases and J by 0 bases, and 15 bases separated the two germline ends. CDR3 region: CASSSRTARVNTEAFF. The CDR3, as DNA: TGTGCCAGCAGCTCGCGGACGGCGCGGGTGAACACTGAAGCTTTCTTT.

V usage is TRBV5-8 and J usage is TRBJ2-3; D gene uncertain. V was clipped by 0 bases and J by 1 base, with 3 bases between them. The CDR3 extends over 13 amino acids. Germline assignment: CDR1 SGHTS and CDR2 YDEGEE. The CDR3 loop reads CASSLVGTDTQYF. The CDR3 region has the DNA TGTGCCAGCAGCTTGGTTGGCACAGATACGCAGTATTTT.

This clone was counted a few times. CDR3 protein: CAISDGQGGYEQYF. The CDR3, as DNA: TGTGCCATCAGTGACGGACAGGGGGGTTACGAGCAGTACTTC. The chain carries TRBV10-3 and TRBJ2-7, with TRBD1 identical over 10 bases. There are 14 residues in the CDR3. V gave up 3 bases and J gave up 4 bases; unmatched junction bases: 3. Germline V CDR1 and CDR2: ENHRY, SYGVKD.

The genes are TRBV9 and TRBJ2-5, with TRBD1 identical over 10 bases. The CDR3 totals 16 residues. The junction had 10 bases not matched to a gene; V was cut back by 3 bases and J by 5 bases. Germline V gene data show CDR1 as SGDLS and CDR2 as YYNGEE. CDR3 sequence (DNA): TGTGCCAGCAGCGCTCCGGGACAGGGGCGAGGGGAGACCCAGTACTTC. Encoded protein: CASSAPGQGRGETQYF. Full variable domain (rest looked up from reference TRBV9 and TRBJ2-5): DSGVTQTPKHLITATGQRVTLRCSPRSGDLSVYWYQQSLDQGLQFLIQYYNGEERAKGNILERFSAQQFPDLHSELNLSSLELGDSALYFCASSAPGQGRGETQYFGPGTRLLVL.

V usage is TRBV19 and J usage is TRBJ2-7; 11 nucleotides match TRBD1. V shed 3 bases and J 4 bases; nucleotides not matched to a gene: 8. This CDR3 spans 16 amino acids. CDR1 is LNHDA and CDR2 is SQIVND in the germline V gene (reference sequence). The CDR3 region is CASSILRTGGLYEQYF. In DNA form, the CDR3 reads TGTGCCAGTAGTATTCTAAGGACAGGGGGCTTGTACGAGCAGTACTTC.

About this clone itself: This specimen includes other DNA sequences encoding the same CDR3. This chain uses TRBV29-1 with TRBJ1-5; no clear D gene. Germline V lookup: CDR1 SQVTM, CDR2 ANQGSEA. V lost 4 bases and J lost 4, with 17 bases in between. The CDR3 is 15 amino acids. The CDR3 spells CSVVLPGLGNQPQHF. The DNA of the CDR3 is TGCAGCGTTGTGCTTCCGGGGTTGGGGAATCAGCCCCAGCATTTT.

This chain joins TRBV15 and TRBJ2-1; 10 nucleotides agree with TRBD2. Trimming took 3 bases from V and 6 from J; bases not matched to a gene: 8. The CDR3 is 16 amino acids. Germline values: CDR1 LNHNV, CDR2 YYDKDF (reference sequence). The chain's CDR3 is CATSSPGLADLNEQFF. In DNA, the CDR3 is TGTGCCACCAGCAGCCCCGGACTAGCGGACCTCAATGAGCAGTTCTTC.

The chain combines TRBV5-5 with TRBJ2-6, with unresolved D. V shed 3 bases and J shed 0 bases, with 7 bases lying between them. Germline CDR1 is SGHKS and CDR2 is YYEKEE (reference sequence). CDR3 length: 15 residues. CDR3 region: CASSSRISGANVLTF. The CDR3 nucleotides read TGTGCCAGCAGCTCAAGGATCTCTGGGGCCAACGTCCTGACTTTC.

V and J are TRBV11-2 and TRBJ2-3; 8 nucleotides align to TRBD1. The CDR3 is 15 amino acids. Losses at the gene ends were 3 bases for V and 3 bases for J; bases not matched to a gene: 5. Per germline, CDR1 SGHAT and CDR2 FQNNGV. CDR3 protein: CASSLSGQATDTQYF. CDR3 DNA: TGTGCCAGCAGCTTGTCGGGACAGGCGACAGATACGCAGTATTTT.

The V call is TRBV9, the J call TRBJ1-5; D uncertain. The CDR3 is 15 residues long. V gave up 1 base and J gave up 0 bases, with 8 bases separating them. CDR1 and CDR2 from the germline V gene are SGDLS and YYNGEE. The CDR3 coding sequence is TGTGCCAGCAGCGTACAAGGGAATAGCAATCAGCCCCAGCATTTT. It is translated as CASSVQGNSNQPQHF.

V is TRBV27 and J is TRBJ1-4; D not resolved. Deletions cut 4 bases from V and 7 bases from J, with 16 bases between. CDR3 length: 15 amino acids. From germline, CDR1 is MNHEY and CDR2 SMNVEV (reference sequence). The CDR3 DNA follows: TGTGCCAGCAGTTCGGGTTCGAACTGGGGTGAAAAACTGTTTTTT. This codes for CASSSGSNWGEKLFF.

The J gene is TRBJ2-2, the V gene TRBV7-9; unclear D gene. This CDR3 has 15 residues. Germline V gene data show CDR1 as SEHNR and CDR2 as FQNEAQ (reference sequence). With 2 bases removed from V and 0 bases from J, the gap between germline ends came to 7 bases. CDR3 amino acids: CASSLRTSNTGELFF. CDR3 DNA sequence: TGTGCCAGCAGCTTAAGAACATCGAACACCGGGGAGCTGTTTTTT.